Below, one T cell receptor (beta chain) is given with its context. The data belong to a study of blood T cell repertoires in COVID-19. Study-wide background: The origin of the acute and convalescent COVID-19 samples was the United States, Italy and Spain.

In the original workflow: Nucleated cell number was recorded as an estimate derived from reference gene primer amplification. Libraries were prepared by immunoSEQ multiplex PCR; TCRdb keeps only in-frame clonotypes and omits some of them. V and J calls and clone size come straight from that table; D and trimming were deduced from the DNA. The sample shows approximately 74,000 clones, over 75% of them seen only once. V was clipped by 7 bases and J by 5 bases; unmatched bases: 7. Per the germline V gene, CDR1 is MDHEN and CDR2 is SYDVKM. The CDR3 totals 14 residues. The TCR was taken from an older woman with acute or convalescent COVID-19. J is TRBJ1-5 and V is TRBV28, with 8 bases identical to TRBD1. The source material was peripheral blood. CDR3 in amino acids: CASTLTGAYQPQHF. As DNA, the CDR3 is TGTGCCAGCACCCTGACAGGGGCTTATCAGCCCCAGCATTTT.